This T cell receptor (beta chain) was profiled in a study of blood T cell repertoires in COVID-19. The V and J ends lost 3 bases and 3 bases, in that order; junction bases with no gene match: 7. The CDR3 extends over 15 amino acids. Germline V CDR1 and CDR2: LNHDA, SQIVND (reference sequence). TCRdb's copy holds only in-frame clones and misses some; the assay was immunoSEQ multiplex PCR. Of more than 95,000 clones in the sample, more than 85% were seen once. The TCR comes from a man aged 50 to 59 with COVID-19, enrolled during active disease. Sequenced: peripheral blood. The gene calls are TRBV19 and TRBJ2-7, with 8 bases matching TRBD2. This chain's CDR3 is CASSMSSGLVYEQYF. CDR3 sequence (DNA): TGTGCCAGTAGTATGTCGTCGGGACTAGTCTACGAGCAGTACTTC.